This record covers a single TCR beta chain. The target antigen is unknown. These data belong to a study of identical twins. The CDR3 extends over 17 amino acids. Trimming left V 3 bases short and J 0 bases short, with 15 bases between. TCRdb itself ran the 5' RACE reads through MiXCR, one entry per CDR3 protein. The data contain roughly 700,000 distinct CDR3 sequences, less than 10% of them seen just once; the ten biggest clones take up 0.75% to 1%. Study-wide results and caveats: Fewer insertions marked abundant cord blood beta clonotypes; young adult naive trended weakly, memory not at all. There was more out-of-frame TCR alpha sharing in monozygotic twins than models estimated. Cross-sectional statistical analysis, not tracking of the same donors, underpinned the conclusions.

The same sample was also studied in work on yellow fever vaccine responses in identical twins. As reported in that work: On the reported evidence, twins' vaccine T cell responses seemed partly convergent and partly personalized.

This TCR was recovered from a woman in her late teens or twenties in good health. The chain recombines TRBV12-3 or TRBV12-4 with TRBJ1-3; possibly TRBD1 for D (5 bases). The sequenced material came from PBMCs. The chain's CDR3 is CASSFGSDGTSGNTIYF. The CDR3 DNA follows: TGTGCCAGCAGTTTCGGATCGGACGGGACCTCTGGAAACACCATATATTTT.